The clone carrying this T cell receptor beta chain was seen only once. Its specificity is unknown. At the time of sampling, donors were nominally healthy, though unrecorded immune exposures were likely. The data derive from a study of cytomegalovirus exposure and HLA in healthy donors. Turning to the study itself: As an earlier analysis found, around 190 million T cells yielded about 120 million unique TCR beta sequences. Study-wide points: In a later analysis, a missense DCLRE1C variant was linked to TCR beta V- and J-gene trimming. When a later analysis compared HLA-associated TCR beta chains with equally common others, the HLA-associated chains turned out to be more clonally expanded and to have lower generation probabilities.

V lost 9 bases, J lost 7 bases, and 8 bases stayed unmatched. The CDR3 sequence is 13 residues long. Germline V gives CDR1 MGHDK, CDR2 SYGVNS. A multiplex PCR was run with 60 Vbeta primers and 13 Jbeta primers. TCRdb's copy holds only in-frame clones and misses some; the assay was immunoSEQ multiplex PCR. The sample records some 150,000 clones, approximately 80% being singletons. The receptor's source is a woman between 25 and 40 years old in good health and CMV-seropositive. Source material: PBMCs. The V call is TRBV25-1, the J call TRBJ2-7; 11 bases match TRBD2. The CDR3 region has the DNA TGTGCCAGTCAACTAGCGGGGGCGGGGGAGCAGTACTTC. It is translated as CASQLAGAGEQYF.